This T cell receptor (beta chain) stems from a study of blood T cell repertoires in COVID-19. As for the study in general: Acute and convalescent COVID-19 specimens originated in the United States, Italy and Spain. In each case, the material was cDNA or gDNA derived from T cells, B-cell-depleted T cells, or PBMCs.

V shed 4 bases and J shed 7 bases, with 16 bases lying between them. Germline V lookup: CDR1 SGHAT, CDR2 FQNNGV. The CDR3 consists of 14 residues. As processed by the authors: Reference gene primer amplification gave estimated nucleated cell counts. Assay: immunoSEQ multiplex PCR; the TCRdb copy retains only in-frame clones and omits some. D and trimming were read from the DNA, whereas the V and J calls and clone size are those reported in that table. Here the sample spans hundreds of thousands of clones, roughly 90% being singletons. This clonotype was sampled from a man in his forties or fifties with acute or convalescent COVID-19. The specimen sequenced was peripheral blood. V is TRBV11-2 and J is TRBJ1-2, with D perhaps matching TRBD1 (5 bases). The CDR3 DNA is TGTGCCAGCAGCTCCCCGGGGGAAGTAGGTGGCTACACCTTC. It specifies CASSSPGEVGGYTF.